These T cell receptor beta chains were read from a single sample in a study of cytomegalovirus exposure and HLA in healthy donors. TCRdb's copy holds only in-frame clones and misses some; the assay was immunoSEQ multiplex PCR. This table holds around 100,000 clones. Material: PBMCs. These receptors were collected from a man between 50 and 59 years old in good health and CMV-seronegative. Both conserved end residues are part of each CDR3. A D gene is named only where the DNA matches it firmly.

V,D,J,DNA,CDR3
TRBV6-5,NA,TRBJ2-1,TGTGCCAGCAAACGGGATTCCTACAATGAGCAGTTCTTC,CASKRDSYNEQFF
TRBV6-5,NA,TRBJ2-7,TGTGCCAGCAGGAACTCCGGGACCTACGAGCAGTACTTC,CASRNSGTYEQYF
TRBV6-1,TRBD1,TRBJ1-6,TGTGCCAGCAGTGCCCGGGACAGTGCCAATTCGAATTCACCCCTCCACTTT,CASSARDSANSNSPLHF
TRBV19,NA,TRBJ2-7,TGTGCCAGTAGTATCGACGGGGGCTCCTACGAGCAGTACTTC,CASSIDGGSYEQYF
TRBV29-1,NA,TRBJ2-5,TGCAGCGGAGGGGGACGGGGCACAGAGACCCAGTACTTC,CSGGGRGTETQYF
TRBV30,NA,TRBJ2-7,TGTGCCTGGAGGTCTAATTCCGAGCAGTACTTC,CAWRSNSEQYF
TRBV4-3,NA,TRBJ2-6,TGCGCCAGCAGCCAAGGACAGGGGAGGGGTGGGGCCAACGTCCTGACTTTC,CASSQGQGRGGANVLTF
TRBV29-1,TRBD2,TRBJ2-1,TGCAGCGCCCCCGAGGGGCTAGCGGGCAAGTACAATGAGCAGTTCTTC,CSAPEGLAGKYNEQFF
TRBV25-1,NA,TRBJ2-7,TGTGCCAGCAGCAGGGGTTACGAGCAGTACTTC,CASSRGYEQYF
TRBV6-5,NA,TRBJ2-7,TGTGCCAGCAGTTACAAACAGACCTCCTACGAGCAGTACTTC,CASSYKQTSYEQYF
TRBV4-1,TRBD2,TRBJ2-7,TGCGCCAGCAGCCAAGTTCAAGCGGGAGGGTACGAGCAGTACTTC,CASSQVQAGGYEQYF
TRBV20-1,NA,TRBJ2-7,TGCAGTGCTAGTCGCGGGTACGAGCAGTACTTC,CSASRGYEQYF
TRBV9,NA,TRBJ1-1,TGTGCCAGCAGCGTAGCCCCGGGAGTGAACACTGAAGCTTTCTTT,CASSVAPGVNTEAFF
TRBV6-1,TRBD1,TRBJ1-5,TGTGCCAGCAGGCCGACAGGGGGAGACCAGCCCCAGCATTTT,CASRPTGGDQPQHF
TRBV7-7,NA,TRBJ2-5,TGTGCTAGCAGCCCTGGGGGGAATCACGGGGACCAGTACTTC,CASSPGGNHGDQYF
TRBV5-5,NA,TRBJ1-2,TGTGCCAGCAGCCACTTAAACTATGGCTACACCTTC,CASSHLNYGYTF
TRBV27,NA,TRBJ1-4,TGTGCCAGCAGTCCGGACTCCCCGGGTGAAAAACTGTTTTTT,CASSPDSPGEKLFF
TRBV5-6,TRBD1,TRBJ2-7,TGTGCCAGCAGCTTGGTGGGGACAGGGGTGGACGAGCAGTACTTC,CASSLVGTGVDEQYF
TRBV5-1,TRBD1,TRBJ2-7,TGCGCCAGCAGCCTGACAGGGGGCGTTTACGAGCAGTACTTC,CASSLTGGVYEQYF
TRBV19,TRBD1,TRBJ1-5,TGTGCCAGTAGTATTAGCGCTGCCGGGACAGGGAGTCAGCCCCAGCATTTT,CASSISAAGTGSQPQHF
TRBV5-1,NA,TRBJ2-7,TGCGCCAGCAGCTACCAGGGTGAAAGCTCCTACGAGCAGTACTTC,CASSYQGESSYEQYF
TRBV6-5,TRBD1,TRBJ1-4,TGTGCCAGCAGCCGGACAGGGGTTGAAAAACTGTTTTTT,CASSRTGVEKLFF
TRBV7-2,NA,TRBJ1-5,TGTGCCAGCAGCTTAGGCAGGGCAAGCAATCAGCCCCAGCATTTT,CASSLGRASNQPQHF
TRBV5-6,TRBD1,TRBJ1-1,TGTGCCAGCAGCCGATTGGACAGGGTGCGGACTGAAGCTTTCTTT,CASSRLDRVRTEAFF
TRBV25-1,NA,TRBJ2-3,TGTGCCAGCAGTGAGGGCTCCTACACAGATACGCAGTATTTT,CASSEGSYTDTQYF
TRBV30,TRBD2,TRBJ2-1,TGTGCCTGGCGACTAGCGGGAGGGTTGGGTGAGCAGTTCTTC,CAWRLAGGLGEQFF
TRBV11-3,TRBD1,TRBJ2-5,TGTGCCAGCAGCTTAGTTGGGACAGGGGGGAGAGAGACCCAGTACTTC,CASSLVGTGGRETQYF
TRBV7-9,NA,TRBJ1-5,TGTGCCAGCAGCTCCTCAGGCAATCAGCCCCAGCATTTT,CASSSSGNQPQHF
TRBV19,TRBD1,TRBJ1-4,TGTGCCAGTAGCATCCAACGAGGGGGCCGGGGGGAAAAACTGTTTTTT,CASSIQRGGRGEKLFF
TRBV11-3,NA,TRBJ2-7,TGTGCCAGCAGCACCAGACTAGGCCCAACCTACGAGCAGTACTTC,CASSTRLGPTYEQYF
TRBV19,NA,TRBJ2-2,TGTGCCAGTAGTACAGGGTCCGGGGAGCTGTTTTTT,CASSTGSGELFF
TRBV5-1,NA,TRBJ2-4,TGCGCCAGCAGCTTGGGTGCAGGGTCAGCCAAAAACATTCAGTACTTC,CASSLGAGSAKNIQYF
TRBV5-1,NA,TRBJ2-3,TGCGCCAGCAGCCCGGCCCGGGGTTTTGATACGCAGTATTTT,CASSPARGFDTQYF
TRBV5-1,TRBD2,TRBJ2-5,TGCGCCAGCAGCTTACTAGCGGGACATGAGACCCAGTACTTC,CASSLLAGHETQYF
TRBV4-2,TRBD1,TRBJ1-2,TGTGCCAGCAGCCAAGCATCGGGACAGGAGAATGGCTACACCTTC,CASSQASGQENGYTF
TRBV7-3,NA,TRBJ2-1,TGTGCCAGCAGCTTACAGGGTGCGGGGTACAATGAGCAGTTCTTC,CASSLQGAGYNEQFF
TRBV29-1,NA,TRBJ1-1,TGCAGCGTTGGGGAGCAGGTCTGGGAAGCTTTCTTT,CSVGEQVWEAFF
TRBV5-8,NA,TRBJ2-1,TGTGCCAGCTTAGTTGGTGCGAATGAGCAGTTCTTC,CASLVGANEQFF
TRBV30,TRBD2,TRBJ2-7,TGTGCCTGGGCGCTGGGGGGAGGGACCTACGAGCAGTACTTC,CAWALGGGTYEQYF
TRBV5-4,NA,TRBJ1-1,TGTGCCAGCAGCTTGATAGGTGGGAGAACTGAAGCTTTCTTT,CASSLIGGRTEAFF
TRBV5-4,NA,TRBJ2-7,TGTGCCAGCAGCCGTCTAGGGGGATCCTACGAGCAGTACTTC,CASSRLGGSYEQYF
TRBV7-9,TRBD1,TRBJ2-7,TGTGCCAGCAGCCCCGGACAGGCTTCCTACGAGCAGTACTTC,CASSPGQASYEQYF
TRBV2,NA,TRBJ2-5,TGTGCCAGCAGTCTGTGGACTTCCCAAGAGACCCAGTACTTC,CASSLWTSQETQYF
TRBV9,NA,TRBJ1-1,TGTGCCAGCAGCGTAGTGGACGGAGGTGTGGCTGAAGCTTTCTTT,CASSVVDGGVAEAFF
TRBV6-6,NA,TRBJ2-2,TGTGCCAGCAGAGAGAGCACCGGGGAGCTGTTTTTT,CASRESTGELFF
TRBV6-6,NA,TRBJ1-3,TGTGCCAGCACCCATGGGGGGGAAGCTGGAAACACCATATATTTT,CASTHGGEAGNTIYF
TRBV5-4,NA,TRBJ1-1,TGTGCCAGCAGCGGGTGGGCGGGAAAGAACACTGAAGCTTTCTTT,CASSGWAGKNTEAFF
TRBV7-9,NA,TRBJ1-2,TGTGCCAGCAGCCCGGGACTTATCTATGGCTACACCTTC,CASSPGLIYGYTF
TRBV7-2,NA,TRBJ1-4,TGTGCCAGCAGCCCTCGACTCGTAGATGAAAAACTGTTTTTT,CASSPRLVDEKLFF
TRBV4-3,TRBD1,TRBJ2-7,TGCGCCAGCAGCCCAGACAGGGGCTCCTACGAGCAGTACTTC,CASSPDRGSYEQYF
TRBV4-1,TRBD1,TRBJ2-7,TGCGCCAGCAGCCAAGTACAGGGGGCGCGGGAGCAGTACTTC,CASSQVQGAREQYF